This T cell receptor beta chain was identified in a study of shared clonotypes between healthy human individuals. Per the germline V gene, CDR1 is MDHEN and CDR2 is SYDVKM. J gave up 4 bases and V 5 bases, and 16 bases lay outside the gene matches. This CDR3 has 18 residues. Deep-level assay runs were performed. Sequencing used immunoSEQ multiplex PCR; TCRdb keeps in-frame clones, though not all of them. The data contain approximately 2.5 million clones, over 85% of them singletons. Comments on this clone: Its antigen is not known.

The donors, all of them Caucasian adults, lived in Nashville, Tennessee. Whole-study findings and limits: The generation probabilities recorded for non-shared clonotypes fell below those of clonotypes shared by all four donors.

The receptor comes from a man aged 18 to 30 in good health. Some clones in this sample may be carry-over from other donors' samples. The sequenced sample consisted of naive CD4+ T cells from PBMCs. Subset described: CD45RA+ positively selected. The chain has TRBV28 and TRBJ2-5; 10 positions match TRBD2. The CDR3 sequence is CASSHPSGSVLRGETQYF. CDR3 nucleotides: TGTGCCAGCAGTCACCCTAGCGGGAGTGTTTTGAGGGGAGAGACCCAGTACTTC.